These 7 T cell receptor beta chains share one sample of origin, sequenced in a study of beta chain features in type 1 diabetes. Reverse transcribing all isolated RNA meant expressed TCRB transcripts were sequenced. The protocol was immunoSEQ multiplex PCR, while the TCRdb copy is restricted to in-frame clones and leaves out a portion. This sample has hundreds of thousands of clones, with 8% found just once. The sample comprised central memory CD4+ T cells from blood. These receptors were obtained from a woman aged 18-30 years in good health.

This clone was counted at least ten times. This rearrangement joins TRBV18 to TRBJ1-4; D possibly corresponds to TRBD1 (5 bases). The germline gives CDR1 KGHSH, CDR2 LQKENI. The CDR3 sequence is 13 residues long. The V and J ends lost 2 bases and 7 bases respectively, with 8 bases between them. CDR3: CASSPGAGEKLFF. For the CDR3, the DNA is TGTGCCAGCTCACCAGGGGCCGGTGAAAAACTGTTTTTT.

The chain recombines TRBV5-4 with TRBJ2-5; TRBD1 is a possible D gene (5 bases). Germline CDR1 is SGHNT and CDR2 is YYREEE (reference sequence). V lost 1 base and J 3 bases, leaving 10 bases between the germline ends. The CDR3 spans 14 residues. CDR3 coding DNA: TGTGCCAGCAGCTTGCAGGGTCAGAAAGAGACCCAGTACTTC. It specifies CASSLQGQKETQYF.

In its sample, this clone was seen many times. The chain joins TRBV25-1 to TRBJ1-5, with 7 nucleotides matching TRBD1. The V gene end was trimmed by 7 bases and the J gene end by 5 bases; junction bases not matched to a gene: 2. The germline gives CDR1 MGHDK, CDR2 SYGVNS. The CDR3 has 12 amino acids. This chain's CDR3 is CASITGDQPQHF. CDR3 coding DNA: TGTGCCAGCATTACAGGGGATCAGCCCCAGCATTTT.

This clone was seen a few times. The V gene is TRBV7-3, the J gene TRBJ2-2, with D possibly being TRBD2 (6 bases). The CDR3 runs 14 residues. With 5 bases removed from V and 14 bases from J, the gap between germline ends came to 21 bases. Per germline, CDR1 SGHTA and CDR2 FQGTGA. CDR3 in amino acids: CASSPAGDLGGLFF. CDR3 DNA: TGTGCCAGCAGCCCCGCCGGGGACCTGGGGGGACTGTTTTTT.

This rearrangement joins TRBV19 to TRBJ2-4; D is possibly TRBD1 (6 bases). Germline assignment: CDR1 LNHDA and CDR2 SQIVND (reference sequence). Trimming removed 9 bases at V and 7 bases at J, with 19 bases between. The CDR3 has 14 amino acids. The CDR3 DNA reads as TGTGCCAGCTACCGACAGGACGACTTGAACATTCAGTACTTC. This translates into CASYRQDDLNIQYF.

This clone was seen a few times. V and J are TRBV19 and TRBJ2-3; D uncertain. CDR1 and CDR2 (germline): LNHDA, SQIVND (reference sequence). CDR3 length: 16 residues. Trimming shortened V by 5 bases and J by 1 base, and 16 bases separated the two germline ends. CDR3 in DNA: TGTGCCAGTAGTCTCTTTTTAACTATGGGCACAGATACGCAGTATTTT. Its translation: CASSLFLTMGTDTQYF.

This clone was detected only a few times. This chain links TRBV11-3 with TRBJ2-1; 8 positions match TRBD1. There are 15 residues in the CDR3. The junction had 4 bases not matched to a gene; V was cut back by 4 bases and J by 2 bases. Germline V gene lookup returns CDR1 SGHNT and CDR2 YENEEA. DNA for the CDR3: TGTGCCAGCAGCTCACAGGGGGTTGCCTACAATGAGCAGTTCTTC. Its translation: CASSSQGVAYNEQFF.